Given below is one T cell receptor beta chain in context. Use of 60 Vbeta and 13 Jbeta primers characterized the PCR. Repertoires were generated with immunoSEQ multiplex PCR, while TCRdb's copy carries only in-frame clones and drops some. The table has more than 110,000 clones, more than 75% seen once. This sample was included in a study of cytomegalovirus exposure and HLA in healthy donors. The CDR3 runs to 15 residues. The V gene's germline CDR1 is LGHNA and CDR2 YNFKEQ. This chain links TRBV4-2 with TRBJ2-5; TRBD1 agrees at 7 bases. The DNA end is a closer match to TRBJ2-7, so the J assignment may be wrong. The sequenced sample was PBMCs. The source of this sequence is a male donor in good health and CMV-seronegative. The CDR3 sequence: CASSHGTESSYEQYF. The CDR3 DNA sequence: TGTGCCAGCAGCCATGGGACAGAGAGCTCCTACGAGCAGTACTTC.